This T cell receptor beta chain was sequenced for a study of Tregs in tolerant kidney transplant recipients. General study findings and limits: Some patients' samples used different primers over time, so nucleotide sequences weren't comparable. Biological reproducibility was not directly addressed in this study. Findings come from small patient numbers and require larger validation.

J was trimmed by 4 bases and V by 2 bases; bases with no gene match: 5. The CDR3 covers 15 residues. Per the germline V gene, CDR1 is MNHEY and CDR2 is SMNVEV (reference sequence). The nonmyeloablative bone marrow transplants came from related graft donors, with transient mixed chimerism. Unstimulated Tregs (CD4+CD25+CD127-) and CD4+CD25- non-Tregs were sorted from PBMCs. This clone was picked up one time. Its specificity is not known. Using immunoSEQ multiplex PCR, the repertoire was profiled, and TCRdb retains in-frame clones only, with some absent. This repertoire shows some 50,000 clones, approximately 89% found once; its top ten account for around 16%.

This specimen consisted of CD8+ T cells from blood (PBMCs), obtained 12 months after the transplant. The receptor comes from a human patient who received a combined kidney and bone marrow transplant. A share of the T cells may be of graft donor origin. The chain uses TRBV27 and TRBJ2-5; 9 bases align to TRBD1. The CDR3 region is CASSLGTGRVETQYF. CDR3 nucleotide sequence: TGTGCCAGCAGTTTAGGGACAGGGCGGGTAGAGACCCAGTACTTC.